This T cell receptor beta chain was retrieved from a study of blood T cell repertoires in COVID-19. In the study overall: PBMCs, B-cell-depleted T cells, or T cells provided the cDNA or gDNA that made up the material.

This CDR3 has 14 residues. V shed 9 bases and J shed 3 bases, with 15 bases lying between them. Germline V gene data show CDR1 as SNHLY and CDR2 as FYNNEI. Assay used: immunoSEQ multiplex PCR; TCRdb lists only in-frame clones, some missing. The table shows 200,000 to 300,000 clones, with approximately 88% occurring only once. The clonotype was recovered from a man aged 35-49 years with acute or convalescent COVID-19. What was sequenced was peripheral blood. The V and J genes are TRBV2 and TRBJ1-5, with D perhaps TRBD1 (6 bases). The CDR3 DNA sequence: TGTGCCAGTAGCAGTGGGGGACACAATCAGCCCCAGCATTTT. This translates into CASSSGGHNQPQHF.